Listed below are T cell receptor beta chains from one sample, sequenced in a study of T-cell memory formation after mild COVID-19. One entry per CDR3 protein, called by TCRdb with MiXCR from the 5' RACE reads. The sample consists of around 110,000 distinct CDR3 sequences, about 17% of them appearing once. Sample: PBMCs or a T cell subset sorted from them (not recorded which). These receptors were obtained from an adult woman who had mild COVID-19 (a few samples of this study predate the infection). Cell type and time point are not known. Each CDR3 is given with its conserved first and last residue. The D gene is left open where the match is weak. Size values are once, few and many counts, or a class for expanded clones, and some rows have none.

NA,TRBJ2-7,TRBD1,TRBV29-1,TGCAGCGTCGTAGGACAGGGGGCTTACGAGCAGTACTTC,CSVVGQGAYEQYF
NA,TRBJ1-6,NA,TRBV6-2/TRBV6-3,TGTGCCAGCAGTTACTCGGGGATACCTAATTCACCCCTCCACTTT,CASSYSGIPNSPLHF
NA,TRBJ1-2,NA,TRBV20-1,TGCAGTGCGGGACCGCCTATGACGACAGCTAACTATGGCTACACCTTC,CSAGPPMTTANYGYTF
NA,TRBJ2-7,NA,TRBV11-2,TGTGCCAGCAGCTTGGGGGGACAGTATTTAACCTACGAGCAGTACTTC,CASSLGGQYLTYEQYF
few,TRBJ1-1,NA,TRBV7-8,TGTGCCAGCAGACTCGGGGGAGCACCAGGGAACACTGAAGCTTTCTTT,CASRLGGAPGNTEAFF
many,TRBJ2-1,TRBD1,TRBV7-8,TGTGCCAGCAGCTTAGGGGACAGGGGTTTGAAAAATGAGCAGTTCTTC,CASSLGDRGLKNEQFF
few,TRBJ2-5,NA,TRBV12-3/TRBV12-4,TGTGCCAGCAGTTTGTCTCCTAGTCACGAGACCCAGTACTTC,CASSLSPSHETQYF
NA,TRBJ2-7,NA,TRBV7-8,TGTGCCAGCGGCCCTCTCGCACAGGACCCCCAGTACTTC,CASGPLAQDPQYF
few,TRBJ2-7,TRBD2,TRBV5-6,TGTGCCAGCAGCTTGAGACTAGCGGGCTACGAGCAGTACTTC,CASSLRLAGYEQYF
NA,TRBJ2-7,NA,TRBV24-1,TGTGCCACCAGTGGCACGTCGAGCGGCGAATCCTACAATGAGCAGTACTTC,CATSGTSSGESYNEQYF